Below, 25 T cell receptor beta chains from the same sample are listed, as sequenced in a study of T-cell memory formation after mild COVID-19. A single record per CDR3 protein comes from TCRdb applying MiXCR to the 5' RACE reads. Altogether about 430,000 distinct CDR3 sequences are present, under 20% being singletons, with the ten largest covering about a fifth. Sequenced input: PBMCs or a T cell subset sorted from them (not recorded which). Receptors were obtained from a man younger than 30 who had mild COVID-19 (a few samples of this study predate the infection). Cell type and time point are not known.

This chain connects TRBV20-1 to TRBJ2-7; 7 positions match TRBD2. Germline loops: CDR1 DFQATT, CDR2 SNEGSKA (reference sequence). There are 13 residues in the CDR3. The CDR3 DNA follows: TGCGGGGGGAGGGCTAGTGGGTCCTACGAGCAGTACGTC. Its protein product is CGGRASGSYEQYV.

The rearrangement links TRBV28 to TRBJ2-3; TRBD1 agrees at 10 bases. The CDR3 length is 17 residues. V shed 3 bases and J 1 base; nucleotides not matched to a gene: 7. Germline V gene lookup returns CDR1 MDHEN and CDR2 SYDVKM. CDR3 protein: CASSFSGGTGGTDTQYF. CDR3 sequence (DNA): TGTGCCAGCAGTTTCTCCGGAGGGACAGGGGGCACAGATACGCAGTATTTT.

The genes are TRBV30 and TRBJ2-5; 7 bases align to TRBD1. V lost 5 bases to trimming and J lost 4 bases; unmatched junction nucleotides: 4. CDR1 is GTSNPN and CDR2 is SVGIG in the germline V gene (reference sequence). This CDR3 region has 12 residues. The CDR3 DNA reads TGTGCCTGGCACAGGGGCCCAGAGACCCAGTACTTC. This gives the protein CAWHRGPETQYF.

This chain uses TRBV6-5 with TRBJ2-3; no firm D call. This CDR3 is 14 amino acids long. V gave up 2 bases and J gave up 4 bases, with 10 bases separating them. Germline lookup yields CDR1 MNHEY and CDR2 SVGAGI. The CDR3 spells CASSYLSGADTQYF. The CDR3 DNA sequence: TGTGCCAGCAGTTACCTTAGTGGCGCAGATACGCAGTATTTT.

This clonotype was detected only a few times. This chain links TRBV5-1 with TRBJ2-1, with TRBD1 as a possible D gene (6 bases). CDR1 and CDR2 (germline): SGHRS, YFSETQ. V lost 2 bases and J lost 9, with 12 bases in between. CDR3 length: 13 residues. The CDR3: CASSFKQGTEQFF. The CDR3 DNA follows: TGCGCCAGCAGCTTTAAACAGGGAACTGAGCAGTTCTTC. The full variable domain, its missing parts supplied by reference TRBV5-1 and TRBJ2-1, is KAGVTQTPRYLIKTRGQQVTLSCSPISGHRSVSWYQQTPGQGLQFLFEYFSETQRNKGNFPGRFSGRQFSNSRSEMNVSTLELGDSALYLCASSFKQGTEQFFGPGTRLTVL.

The chain employs TRBV5-5 and TRBJ1-2; D unclear. V gave up 0 bases and J gave up 2 bases, with 11 bases separating them. Germline V gene data show CDR1 as SGHKS and CDR2 as YYEKEE (reference sequence). The CDR3 is 15 residues long. In DNA, the CDR3 is TGTGCCAGCAGCTTGGAGCCGATCGGAAACTATGGCTACACCTTC. Residues: CASSLEPIGNYGYTF.

The chain is built from TRBV7-2 and TRBJ2-5, with D possibly being TRBD1 or TRBD2 (5 bases each). Trimming cost V 1 base and J 6 bases, with 9 bases left between them. This CDR3 is 13 amino acids long. Germline V gene sequence: CDR1 SGHTA, CDR2 FQGNSA. CDR3 coding DNA: TGTGCCAGCAGCTTAGACGGGGCAAAGACCCAGTACTTC. Translated, it gives CASSLDGAKTQYF.

This clonotype showed up just a few times. The CDR3 bases are TGTGCCAGCAGCTTTTATGCAGGGAACACTGAAGCTTTCTTT. It codes for CASSFYAGNTEAFF. V usage is TRBV5-4 and J usage is TRBJ1-1; D uncertain. The CDR3 contains 14 residues. Between the trimmed V and J ends, which lost 2 bases and 1 base, there was a span of 9 bases. Germline V gene lookup returns CDR1 SGHNT and CDR2 YYREEE (reference sequence).

This rearrangement joins TRBV21-1 to TRBJ2-7; the table's D call, TRBD1, has no DNA check behind it. TRBV21-1 is a pseudogene. The CDR3 spans 14 residues. CDR3 sequence reads: CASSKVAGNYEQYF. Here the CDR3 DNA reads TGTGCCAGCAGCAAAGTGGCCGGGAACTACGAGCAGTACTTC.

This clonotype came up a few times. The gene calls are TRBV4-3 and TRBJ1-3, with 8 nucleotides matching TRBD1. Trimming removed 1 base from V and 5 bases from J; junction bases left unmatched: 4. Looked up from germline, CDR1 is LGHNA and CDR2 is YSLEER. The CDR3 has 15 amino acids. CDR3 sequence: CASSQGGQGRNTIYF. DNA of the CDR3: TGCGCCAGCAGCCAAGGCGGACAGGGCCGAAACACCATATATTTT.

This clonotype showed up just once. V usage is TRBV10-3 and J usage is TRBJ2-5; 9 bases fit TRBD2. Trimming took 2 bases from V and 3 from J; bases not matched to a gene: 10. Germline CDR1 is ENHRY and CDR2 is SYGVKD. CDR3 length: 17 amino acids. This CDR3 reads CAISEPQGASGEETQYF. The CDR3 DNA sequence: TGTGCCATCAGTGAGCCCCAAGGGGCTAGCGGGGAAGAGACCCAGTACTTC.

This chain links TRBV4-3 with TRBJ2-2, with a possible D match to TRBD1 (5 bases). The V gene lost 0 bases and the J gene lost 4 bases, with 9 bases spanning the gap. The CDR3 totals 15 residues. CDR1 is LGHNA and CDR2 is YSLEER in the germline V gene. The CDR3 protein is CASSQEPGFTGELFF. DNA for the CDR3: TGCGCCAGCAGCCAAGAACCAGGGTTCACCGGGGAGCTGTTTTTT.

This clonotype was found a few times. This CDR3 reads CASSISEYNEQFF. In DNA form, the CDR3 reads TGTGCCAGTAGTATTTCAGAATACAATGAGCAGTTCTTC. The rearrangement links TRBV19 to TRBJ2-1; no clear D. Between the trimmed V and J ends, which lost 3 bases and 4 bases, there was a span of 7 bases. This CDR3 contains 13 residues. The V gene's germline CDR1 is LNHDA and CDR2 SQIVND (reference sequence).

The V gene is TRBV28, the J gene TRBJ2-7, with a tentative D call TRBD1 (6 bases). This CDR3 has 15 residues. The germline CDR1 and CDR2 sequences are MDHEN and SYDVKM. V dropped 5 bases and J dropped 3 bases, with 17 bases sitting between them. CDR3 in DNA: TGTGCCAGCAGTCAACCAGATACAGGGTTCTACGAGCAGTACTTC. Protein: CASSQPDTGFYEQYF.

V is TRBV5-1 and J is TRBJ1-4; no clear D. CDR3 length equals 15 residues. Trimming cost V 0 bases and J 7 bases, with 13 bases left between them. Germline V gene sequence: CDR1 SGHRS, CDR2 YFSETQ. The CDR3 sequence is CASSLGQCLREKLFF. In nucleotides, the CDR3 is TGCGCCAGCAGCTTGGGTCAGTGTCTTCGTGAAAAACTGTTTTTT.

In this sample, this clonotype turned up a few times. The chain has TRBV29-1 and TRBJ2-1; D is perhaps TRBD2 (5 bases). The germline V gene encodes CDR1 SQVTM and CDR2 ANQGSEA. V was pared by 6 bases and J by 5 bases, with 17 bases between. The CDR3 loop spans 14 amino acids. The CDR3 nucleotides read TGCAGCGTCCAGGACTTAGAGAAAGACAATGAGCAGTTCTTC. It yields the protein CSVQDLEKDNEQFF.

This clonotype was observed a few times. The J gene is TRBJ2-1, the V gene TRBV12-3 or TRBV12-4; 9 bases match TRBD2. Trimming took 6 bases from V and 8 from J; bases not matched to a gene: 8. This CDR3 region has 14 residues. The CDR3, as DNA: TGTGCCAGCAGCGATGGGACTAGCAGCGATGAGCAGTTCTTC. It encodes CASSDGTSSDEQFF.

This clonotype appeared a few times. This chain connects TRBV19 to TRBJ2-7; TRBD1 agrees at 11 bases. Unmatched junction bases numbered 5, after V lost 3 bases and J lost 1 base. Germline V gives CDR1 LNHDA, CDR2 SQIVND (reference sequence). The CDR3 has 16 amino acids. The CDR3 reads CASSMAGQGGSYEQYF. CDR3 bases: TGTGCCAGTAGTATGGCGGGACAGGGGGGATCCTACGAGCAGTACTTC.

This clonotype was recorded at least ten times. The V and J genes are TRBV7-3 and TRBJ2-3; unclear D gene. V lost 0 bases and J 1 base, leaving 5 bases between the germline ends. Germline V gene data show CDR1 as SGHTA and CDR2 as FQGTGA. The CDR3 is made up of 14 amino acids. This CDR3 is CASSLTRGTDTQYF. CDR3 nucleotides: TGTGCCAGCAGCTTAACTCGGGGCACAGATACGCAGTATTTT.

In its sample, this clonotype was seen a few times. This chain uses TRBV20-1 with TRBJ1-2; no clear D gene. Trimming cost V 0 bases and J 4 bases, with 12 bases left between them. Germline V gives CDR1 DFQATT, CDR2 SNEGSKA (reference sequence). This CDR3 spans 14 amino acids. The CDR3 nucleotides read TGCAGTGCTAGAGATAGCGTCAGTGGCTATGGCTACACCTTC. This sequence encodes CSARDSVSGYGYTF.

This clonotype was recorded a few times. This chain uses TRBV7-8 with TRBJ2-5, with 10 bases fitting TRBD1. V was clipped by 6 bases and J by 6 bases; unmatched bases: 7. From germline, CDR1 is SGHVS and CDR2 FQNEAQ. The CDR3 extends over 14 amino acids. CDR3 protein: CASRGQGKKQTQYF. The DNA of the CDR3 is TGTGCCAGCAGGGGACAGGGGAAAAAGCAGACCCAGTACTTC.

The chain links TRBV4-1 to TRBJ1-5, with 8 bases fitting TRBD1. Germline CDR1 and CDR2: MGHRA and YSYEKL. The CDR3 runs to 15 residues. V lost 2 bases and J lost 3; bases outside the gene matches: 3. CDR3 residues: CASSQRQGNNQPQHF. As DNA, the CDR3 is TGCGCCAGCAGCCAAAGACAGGGGAACAATCAGCCCCAGCATTTT.

This clonotype has ten or more counts. The J gene is TRBJ2-5, the V gene TRBV4-3; D might be TRBD2 (5 bases). Germline values: CDR1 LGHNA, CDR2 YSLEER. With 0 bases removed from V and 1 base from J, the gap between germline ends came to 12 bases. The CDR3 runs 16 residues. CDR3 in DNA: TGCGCCAGCAGCCAAGATTTCCGGGGTACCCAAGAGACCCAGTACTTC. Translation gives CASSQDFRGTQETQYF.

In this sample, this clonotype turned up a few times. V gene TRBV25-1 combines with J gene TRBJ1-2, with D perhaps TRBD1 (6 bases). This CDR3 comprises 12 residues. V was pared by 8 bases and J by 8 bases, with 15 bases between. In germline, CDR1 is MGHDK, CDR2 SYGVNS. CDR3 coding DNA: TGTGCCAGCCAGGGGCAGCCAGGGGGCTACACCTTC. Its protein product is CASQGQPGGYTF.

This clonotype was seen a handful of times. The chain is built from TRBV9 and TRBJ1-4, with D uncertain. Germline lookup yields CDR1 SGDLS and CDR2 YYNGEE. The CDR3 loop spans 15 amino acids. With 3 bases removed from V and 5 bases from J, the gap between germline ends came to 14 bases. Here the CDR3 reads CASSASVGVNEKLFF. DNA for the CDR3: TGTGCCAGCAGCGCTTCCGTCGGGGTGAATGAAAAACTGTTTTTT. Full variable domain (outside the CDR3, taken from reference TRBV9 and TRBJ1-4): DSGVTQTPKHLITATGQRVTLRCSPRSGDLSVYWYQQSLDQGLQFLIQYYNGEERAKGNILERFSAQQFPDLHSELNLSSLELGDSALYFCASSASVGVNEKLFFGSGTQLSVL.